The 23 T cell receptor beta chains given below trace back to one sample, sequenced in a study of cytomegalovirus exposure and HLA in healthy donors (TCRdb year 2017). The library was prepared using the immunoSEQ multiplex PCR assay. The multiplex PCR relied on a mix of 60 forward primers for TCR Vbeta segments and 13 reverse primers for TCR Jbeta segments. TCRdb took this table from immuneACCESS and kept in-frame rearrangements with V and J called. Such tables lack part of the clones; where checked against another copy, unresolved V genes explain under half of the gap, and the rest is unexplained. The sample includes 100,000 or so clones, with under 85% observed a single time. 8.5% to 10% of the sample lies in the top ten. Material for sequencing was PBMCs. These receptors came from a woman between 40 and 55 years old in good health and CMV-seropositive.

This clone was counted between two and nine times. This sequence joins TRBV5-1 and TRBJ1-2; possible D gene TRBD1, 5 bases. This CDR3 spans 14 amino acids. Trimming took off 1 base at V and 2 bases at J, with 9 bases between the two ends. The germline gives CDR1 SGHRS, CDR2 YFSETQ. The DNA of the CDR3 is TGCGCCAGCAGCTTGACAGGCCTAAACTATGGCTACACCTTC. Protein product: CASSLTGLNYGYTF. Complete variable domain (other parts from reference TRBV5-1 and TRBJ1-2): KAGVTQTPRYLIKTRGQQVTLSCSPISGHRSVSWYQQTPGQGLQFLFEYFSETQRNKGNFPGRFSGRQFSNSRSEMNVSTLELGDSALYLCASSLTGLNYGYTFGSGTRLTVV.

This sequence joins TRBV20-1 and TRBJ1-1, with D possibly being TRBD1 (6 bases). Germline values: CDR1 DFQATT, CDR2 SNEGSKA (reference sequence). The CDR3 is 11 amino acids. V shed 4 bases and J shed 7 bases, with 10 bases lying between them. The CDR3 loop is CSATGQLEAFF. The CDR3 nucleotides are TGCAGTGCTACAGGACAGCTTGAAGCTTTCTTT.

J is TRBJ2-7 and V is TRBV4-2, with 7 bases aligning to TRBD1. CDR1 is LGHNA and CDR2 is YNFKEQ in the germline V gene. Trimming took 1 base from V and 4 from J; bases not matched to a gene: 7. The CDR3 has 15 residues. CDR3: CASSQANRGEYEQYF. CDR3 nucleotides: TGTGCCAGCAGCCAAGCAAACAGGGGCGAGTACGAGCAGTACTTC.

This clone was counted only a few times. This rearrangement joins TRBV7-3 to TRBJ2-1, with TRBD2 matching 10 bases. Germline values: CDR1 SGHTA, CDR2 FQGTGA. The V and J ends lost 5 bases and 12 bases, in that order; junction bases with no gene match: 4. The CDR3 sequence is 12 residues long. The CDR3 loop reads CASSGIAGGQFF. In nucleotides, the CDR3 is TGTGCCAGCAGCGGCATAGCGGGGGGGCAGTTCTTC.

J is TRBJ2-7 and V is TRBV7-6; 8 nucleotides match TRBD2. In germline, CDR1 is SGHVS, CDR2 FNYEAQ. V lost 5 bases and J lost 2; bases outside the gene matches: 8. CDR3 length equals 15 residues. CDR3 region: CASSLTSGETYEQYF. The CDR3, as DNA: TGTGCCAGCAGCCTTACTAGCGGAGAAACCTACGAGCAGTACTTC.

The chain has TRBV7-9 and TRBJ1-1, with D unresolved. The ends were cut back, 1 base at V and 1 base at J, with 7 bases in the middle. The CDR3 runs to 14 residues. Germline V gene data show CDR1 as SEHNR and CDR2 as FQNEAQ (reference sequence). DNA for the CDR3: TGTGCCAGCAGCTTAGAAGCTGGGAACACTGAAGCTTTCTTT. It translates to CASSLEAGNTEAFF.

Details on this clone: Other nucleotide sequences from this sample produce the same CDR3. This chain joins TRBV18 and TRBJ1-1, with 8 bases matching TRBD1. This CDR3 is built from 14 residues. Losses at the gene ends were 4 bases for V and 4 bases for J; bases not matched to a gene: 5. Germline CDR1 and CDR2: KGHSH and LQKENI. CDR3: CASSQGQGGTEAFF. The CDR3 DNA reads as TGTGCCAGCTCACAAGGACAGGGAGGCACTGAAGCTTTCTTT.

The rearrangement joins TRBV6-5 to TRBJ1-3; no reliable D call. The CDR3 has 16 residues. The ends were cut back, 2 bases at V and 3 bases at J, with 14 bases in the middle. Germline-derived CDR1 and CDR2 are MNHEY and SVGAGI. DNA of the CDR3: TGTGCCAGCAGTTACACCCCTGTAGGGAGTGGAAACACCATATATTTT. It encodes CASSYTPVGSGNTIYF.

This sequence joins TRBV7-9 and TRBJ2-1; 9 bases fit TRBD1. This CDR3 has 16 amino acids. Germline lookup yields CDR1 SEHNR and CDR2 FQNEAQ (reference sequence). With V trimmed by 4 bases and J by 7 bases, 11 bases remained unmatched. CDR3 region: CASSWKQGAGQNEQFF. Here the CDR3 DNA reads TGTGCCAGCAGCTGGAAACAGGGGGCAGGTCAGAATGAGCAGTTCTTC. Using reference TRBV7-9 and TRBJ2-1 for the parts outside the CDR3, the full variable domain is DTGVSQNPRHKITKRGQNVTFRCDPISEHNRLYWYRQTLGQGPEFLTYFQNEAQLEKSRLLSDRFSAERPKGSFSTLEIQRTEQGDSAMYLCASSWKQGAGQNEQFFGPGTRLTVL.

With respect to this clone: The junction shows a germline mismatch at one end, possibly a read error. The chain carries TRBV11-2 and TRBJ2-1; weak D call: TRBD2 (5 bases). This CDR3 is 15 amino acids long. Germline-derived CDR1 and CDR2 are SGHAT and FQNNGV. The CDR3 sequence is CAGSSTSDWYNEQFF. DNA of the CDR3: TGTGCCGGCAGCTCCACATCGGACTGGTACAATGAGCAGTTCTTC. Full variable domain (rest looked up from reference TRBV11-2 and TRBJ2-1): EAGVAQSPRYKIIEKRQSVAFWCNPISGHATLYWYQQILGQGPKLLIQFQNNGVVDDSQLPKDRFSAERLKGVDSTLKIQPAKLEDSAVYLCAGSSTSDWYNEQFFGPGTRLTVL.

In DNA, the CDR3 is TGTGCCAGCACCACGACCCCCACACGGGGGGCAAAATATGGGGCCAACGTCCTGACTTTC. Translated: CASTTTPTRGAKYGANVLTF. This chain uses TRBV5-5 with TRBJ2-6; D might be TRBD2 (7 bases). Germline-derived CDR1 and CDR2 are SGHKS and YYEKEE (reference sequence). V shed 6 bases and J shed 3 bases, with 28 bases lying between them. The CDR3 extends over 20 amino acids.

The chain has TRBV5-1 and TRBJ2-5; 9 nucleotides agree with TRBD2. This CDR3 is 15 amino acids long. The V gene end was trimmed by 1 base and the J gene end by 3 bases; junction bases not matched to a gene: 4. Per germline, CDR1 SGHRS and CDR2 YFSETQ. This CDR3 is CASSLWASGEETQYF. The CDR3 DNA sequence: TGCGCCAGCAGCTTGTGGGCTAGCGGGGAAGAGACCCAGTACTTC. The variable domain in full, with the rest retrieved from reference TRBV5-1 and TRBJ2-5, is KAGVTQTPRYLIKTRGQQVTLSCSPISGHRSVSWYQQTPGQGLQFLFEYFSETQRNKGNFPGRFSGRQFSNSRSEMNVSTLELGDSALYLCASSLWASGEETQYFGPGTRLLVL.

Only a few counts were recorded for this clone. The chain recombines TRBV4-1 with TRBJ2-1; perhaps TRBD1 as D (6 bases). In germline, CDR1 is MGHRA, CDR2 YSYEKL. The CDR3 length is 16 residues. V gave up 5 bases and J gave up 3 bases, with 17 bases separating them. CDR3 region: CASSVYRVIFYNEQFF. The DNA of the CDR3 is TGCGCCAGCAGCGTGTACAGGGTTATTTTCTACAATGAGCAGTTCTTC.

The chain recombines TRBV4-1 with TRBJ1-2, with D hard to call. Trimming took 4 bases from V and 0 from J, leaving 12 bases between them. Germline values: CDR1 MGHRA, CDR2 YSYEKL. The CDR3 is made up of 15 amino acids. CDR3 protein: CASSRVPGTNYGYTF. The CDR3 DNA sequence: TGCGCCAGCAGCCGGGTCCCCGGGACTAACTATGGCTACACCTTC.

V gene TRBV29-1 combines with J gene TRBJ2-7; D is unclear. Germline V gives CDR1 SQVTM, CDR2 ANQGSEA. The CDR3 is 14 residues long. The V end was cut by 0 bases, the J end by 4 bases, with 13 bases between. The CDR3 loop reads CSVEEDGHEYEQYF. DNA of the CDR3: TGCAGCGTTGAAGAAGATGGCCACGAATACGAGCAGTACTTC.

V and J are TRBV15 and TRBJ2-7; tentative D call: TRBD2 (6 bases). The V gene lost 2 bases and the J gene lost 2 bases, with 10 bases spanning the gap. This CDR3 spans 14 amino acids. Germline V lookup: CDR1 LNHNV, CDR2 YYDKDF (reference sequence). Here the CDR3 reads CATSRKGGTYEQYF. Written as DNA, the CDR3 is TGTGCCACCAGCAGAAAGGGAGGAACCTACGAGCAGTACTTC. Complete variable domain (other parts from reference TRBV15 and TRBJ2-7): DAMVIQNPRYQVTQFGKPVTLSCSQTLNHNVMYWYQQKSSQAPKLLFHYYDKDFNNEADTPDNFQSRRPNTSFCFLDIRSPGLGDTAMYLCATSRKGGTYEQYFGPGTRLTVT.

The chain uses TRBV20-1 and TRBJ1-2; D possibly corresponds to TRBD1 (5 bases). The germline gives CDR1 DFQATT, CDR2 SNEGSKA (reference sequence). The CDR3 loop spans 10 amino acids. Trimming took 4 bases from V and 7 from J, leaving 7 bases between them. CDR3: CSATGIGYTF. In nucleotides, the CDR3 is TGCAGTGCTACAGGGATTGGCTACACCTTC.

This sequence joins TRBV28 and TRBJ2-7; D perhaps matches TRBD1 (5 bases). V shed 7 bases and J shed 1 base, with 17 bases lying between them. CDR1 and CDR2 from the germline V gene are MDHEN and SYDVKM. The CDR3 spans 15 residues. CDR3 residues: CASTTWAGLSYEQYF. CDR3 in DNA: TGTGCCAGCACCACCTGGGCAGGGTTGTCCTACGAGCAGTACTTC.

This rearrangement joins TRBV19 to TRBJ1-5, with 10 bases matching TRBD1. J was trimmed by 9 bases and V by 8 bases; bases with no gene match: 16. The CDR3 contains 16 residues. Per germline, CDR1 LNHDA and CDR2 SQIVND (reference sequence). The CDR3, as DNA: TGTGCCAGTCAAAGACAGGGGGCTCAGCGTGGTCCGCCCCAGCATTTT. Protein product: CASQRQGAQRGPPQHF. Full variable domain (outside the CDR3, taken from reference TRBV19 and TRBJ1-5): DGGITQSPKYLFRKEGQNVTLSCEQNLNHDAMYWYRQDPGQGLRLIYYSQIVNDFQKGDIAEGYSVSREKKESFPLTVTSAQKNPTAFYLCASQRQGAQRGPPQHFGDGTRLSIL.

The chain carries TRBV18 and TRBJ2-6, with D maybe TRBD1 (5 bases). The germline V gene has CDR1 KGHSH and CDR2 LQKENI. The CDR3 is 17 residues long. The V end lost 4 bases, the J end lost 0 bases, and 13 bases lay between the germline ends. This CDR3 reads CASSQGPSRSGANVLTF. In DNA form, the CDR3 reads TGTGCCAGCTCACAGGGGCCGTCCCGCTCTGGGGCCAACGTCCTGACTTTC. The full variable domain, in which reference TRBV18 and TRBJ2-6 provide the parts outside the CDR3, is NAGVMQNPRHLVRRRGQEARLRCSPMKGHSHVYWYRQLPEEGLKFMVYLQKENIIDESGMPKERFSAEFPKEGPSILRIQQVVRGDSAAYFCASSQGPSRSGANVLTFGAGSRLTVL.

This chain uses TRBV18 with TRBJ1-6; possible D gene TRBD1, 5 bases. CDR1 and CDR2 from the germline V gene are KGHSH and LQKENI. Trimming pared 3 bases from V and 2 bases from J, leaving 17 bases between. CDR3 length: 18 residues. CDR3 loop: CASSPEETDNPYNSPLHF. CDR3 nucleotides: TGTGCCAGCTCACCCGAAGAGACAGATAATCCCTATAATTCACCCCTCCACTTT.

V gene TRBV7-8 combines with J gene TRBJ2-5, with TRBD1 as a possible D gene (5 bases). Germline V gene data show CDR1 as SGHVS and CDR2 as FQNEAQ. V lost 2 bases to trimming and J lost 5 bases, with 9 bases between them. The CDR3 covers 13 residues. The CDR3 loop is CASSLQGPETQYF. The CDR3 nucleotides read TGTGCCAGCAGCTTACAGGGCCCCGAGACCCAGTACTTC.

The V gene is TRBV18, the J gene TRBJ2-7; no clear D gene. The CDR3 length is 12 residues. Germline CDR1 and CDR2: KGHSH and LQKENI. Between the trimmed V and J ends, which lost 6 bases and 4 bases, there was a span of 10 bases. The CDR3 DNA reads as TGTGCCAGCTCCGAGTCACAGTACGAGCAGTACTTC. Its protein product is CASSESQYEQYF.